One and the same sample provided the 24 T cell receptor beta chains below, sequenced in a study of T-cell reconstitution after alpha-beta-depleted transplantation in children. Library preparation (for TCRbeta) was performed with unique molecular identifiers. TCRdb redid the calling of the PCR reads with MiXCR, one entry per CDR3 protein. The profile shows just under 150,000 distinct CDR3 sequences, about 9% of them singletons. The source material was PBMCs, mostly from graft donor cells, sampled 180 days after TCRalphabeta/CD19-depleted stem cell transplant. Receptor source: a female patient between 2 and 10 years old who had a stem cell transplant for congenital amegakaryocytic thrombocytopenia, so the T cells may come from the graft donor.

The chain recombines TRBV11-2 with TRBJ2-3; TRBD1 matches at 7 bases. The CDR3 length is 19 residues. In germline, CDR1 is SGHAT, CDR2 FQNNGV. Trimming cost V 2 bases and J 7 bases; bases outside gene matches: 21. CDR3 amino acids: CASSLSGRGLSSSPNTQYF. The CDR3 nucleotides are TGTGCCAGCAGCTTATCCGGAAGGGGGCTTAGTTCTAGCCCGAATACGCAGTATTTT.

Many counts were recorded for this clonotype. V gene TRBV7-2 combines with J gene TRBJ1-1; D is undetermined. Trimming stripped 8 bases from V and 5 bases from J, with 12 bases between. CDR1 and CDR2 (germline): SGHTA, FQGNSA. The CDR3 runs 12 residues. The CDR3 DNA reads as TGTGCCAGCGCTCCCCAAGGAACTGAAGCTTTCTTT. It translates to CASAPQGTEAFF. Full variable domain (rest looked up from reference TRBV7-2 and TRBJ1-1): GAGVSQSPSNKVTEKGKDVELRCDPISGHTALYWYRQSLGQGLEFLIYFQGNSAPDKSGLPSDRFSAERTGGSVSTLTIQRTQQEDSAVYLCASAPQGTEAFFGQGTRLTVV.

In this sample, this clonotype turned up many times. The chain employs TRBV2 and TRBJ2-7; D tentatively reads TRBD1 or TRBD2 (5 bases each). The CDR3 loop spans 13 amino acids. Looked up from germline, CDR1 is SNHLY and CDR2 is FYNNEI. The V and J ends lost 7 bases and 4 bases respectively, with 14 bases between them. CDR3 sequence reads: CASNPGAGYEQYF. Here the CDR3 DNA reads TGTGCCAGCAACCCCGGGGCAGGGTACGAGCAGTACTTC.

There are a few counts of this clonotype. The V gene is TRBV20-1, the J gene TRBJ1-2; the D gene is possibly TRBD1 (6 bases). V lost 2 bases and J lost 2, with 15 bases in between. This CDR3 is built from 15 residues. Germline V gene lookup returns CDR1 DFQATT and CDR2 SNEGSKA (reference sequence). For the CDR3, the DNA is TGCAGTGCTAGAACCTTCAGGGGCGAGAACTATGGCTACACCTTC. Its translation is CSARTFRGENYGYTF.

Ten or more counts support this clonotype. V is TRBV28 and J is TRBJ1-2, with 10 bases lining up with TRBD1. With 7 bases clipped from V and 7 bases from J, the junction kept 12 bases outside the gene matches. Germline V lookup: CDR1 MDHEN, CDR2 SYDVKM. The CDR3 consists of 15 residues. The CDR3 DNA reads TGTGCCAGCAACTCCCCGGGACAGGGGTCTCGTGGCTACACCTTC. Translation gives CASNSPGQGSRGYTF.

This clonotype was counted at least ten times. The chain uses TRBV2 and TRBJ1-1; D not certain. CDR1 SNHLY and CDR2 FYNNEI come from the germline V gene. The CDR3 has 14 residues. Trimming left V 7 bases short and J 1 base short, with 13 bases between. The CDR3 spells CASKMDRQNTEAFF. The DNA for the CDR3 is TGTGCCAGCAAAATGGACCGACAGAACACTGAAGCTTTCTTT.

This clonotype turned up a few times. J is TRBJ2-7 and V is TRBV5-1; D not resolved. V dropped 0 bases and J dropped 0 bases, with 10 bases sitting between them. Germline lookup yields CDR1 SGHRS and CDR2 YFSETQ. The CDR3 contains 15 residues. This chain's CDR3 is CASSLVVGSSYEQYF. Here the CDR3 DNA reads TGCGCCAGCAGCTTGGTCGTCGGAAGCTCCTACGAGCAGTACTTC.

This clonotype has only a few counts. The chain links TRBV20-1 to TRBJ1-2, with D uncertain. Germline V gene data show CDR1 as DFQATT and CDR2 as SNEGSKA (reference sequence). This CDR3 is 9 amino acids long. V was cut by 4 bases and J by 8 bases, with 5 bases left in between. CDR3 region: CSAKGGYTF. As DNA, the CDR3 is TGCAGTGCTAAAGGCGGCTACACCTTC.

The table lists this clonotype with a few counts. This chain joins TRBV18 and TRBJ2-7, with 7 bases lining up with TRBD2. Per the germline V gene, CDR1 is KGHSH and CDR2 is LQKENI. The CDR3 is 15 residues long. Germline trimming cut 3 bases from V and 2 bases from J; bases unmatched to any gene: 7. As DNA, the CDR3 is TGTGCCAGCTCACCCAGGCAGGGAGGGACCTACGAGCAGTACTTC. It is translated as CASSPRQGGTYEQYF.

This clonotype was seen a few times. The chain uses TRBV20-1 and TRBJ1-2, with unresolved D. Trimming took off 3 bases at V and 0 bases at J, with 11 bases between the two ends. The germline CDR1 and CDR2 sequences are DFQATT and SNEGSKA (reference sequence). CDR3 length: 14 amino acids. DNA of the CDR3: TGCAGTGCTAGTGTGTCACCTGCTAACTATGGCTACACCTTC. It specifies CSASVSPANYGYTF.

This clonotype was found many times. The J gene is TRBJ2-1, the V gene TRBV11-2; D gene uncertain. Trimming stripped 4 bases from V and 12 bases from J, with 13 bases between. The V gene's germline CDR1 is SGHAT and CDR2 FQNNGV. The length of the CDR3 is 12 residues. The CDR3 DNA follows: TGTGCCAGCAGCTCGACCTCTTTCGTGCAGTTCTTC. Translated: CASSSTSFVQFF.

This clonotype has at least ten counts. The V and J genes are TRBV5-1 and TRBJ2-7; possibly TRBD2 for D (6 bases). V dropped 5 bases and J dropped 4 bases, with 13 bases sitting between them. The CDR3 consists of 13 residues. The germline gives CDR1 SGHRS, CDR2 YFSETQ. CDR3 coding DNA: TGCGCCAGCAGAATCGCCCGGGGGTACGAGCAGTACTTC. It yields the protein CASRIARGYEQYF.

The chain is built from TRBV12-3 or TRBV12-4 and TRBJ1-5; TRBD1 matches at 7 bases. There are 14 residues in the CDR3. The V and J ends lost 5 bases and 3 bases, in that order; junction bases with no gene match: 4. The CDR3 sequence is CASSPGQNNQPQHF. DNA for the CDR3: TGTGCCAGCAGTCCGGGACAGAACAATCAGCCCCAGCATTTT.

The gene calls are TRBV20-1 and TRBJ1-2; TRBD1 aligns across 7 bases. V shed 3 bases and J 3 bases; nucleotides not matched to a gene: 13. CDR1 and CDR2 from the germline V gene are DFQATT and SNEGSKA (reference sequence). This CDR3 region has 16 residues. The DNA for the CDR3 is TGCAGTGCTAGTATGGACAGGTTTGGGAGGGACTATGGCTACACCTTC. This translates into CSASMDRFGRDYGYTF.

This clonotype was picked up many times. The genes are TRBV10-3 and TRBJ2-7; 10 nucleotides match TRBD1. The CDR3 sequence is 13 residues long. CDR1 is ENHRY and CDR2 is SYGVKD in the germline V gene. Germline trimming cut 6 bases from V and 2 bases from J; bases unmatched to any gene: 1. This CDR3 is CAISGQGAYEQYF. The CDR3 coding sequence is TGTGCCATCAGCGGACAGGGGGCCTACGAGCAGTACTTC.

This clonotype was seen repeatedly, ten times or more. The genes are TRBV14 and TRBJ2-7, with TRBD2 identical over 10 bases. CDR3 length: 16 residues. CDR1 is SGHDN and CDR2 is FVKESK in the germline V gene. V shed 3 bases and J 0 bases; nucleotides not matched to a gene: 5. The CDR3 bases are TGTGCCAGCAGCCAGTTCTTAGCGGGAGGCTCCTACGAGCAGTACTTC. It is translated as CASSQFLAGGSYEQYF.

V is TRBV5-6 and J is TRBJ2-5; no clear D gene. The V gene's germline CDR1 is SGHDT and CDR2 YYEEEE. CDR3 length: 12 residues. V lost 5 bases to trimming and J lost 13 bases, with 18 bases between them. DNA of the CDR3: TGTGCCAGCAGGGTTGGGGTTGAATTATGGTACTTC. Translation gives CASRVGVELWYF.

This clonotype was seen repeatedly, ten times or more. This rearrangement joins TRBV10-3 to TRBJ1-2, with D possibly TRBD1 on 5 matching bases. The CDR3 is 14 residues long. Per germline, CDR1 ENHRY and CDR2 SYGVKD. Trimming removed 4 bases at V and 5 bases at J, with 14 bases between. CDR3 in amino acids: CAISVGGVTYGYTF. DNA for the CDR3: TGTGCCATCAGTGTCGGAGGGGTGACTTATGGCTACACCTTC.

This clonotype occurred many times. The chain combines TRBV2 with TRBJ1-2; D call uncertain. The CDR3 spans 14 residues. CDR1 SNHLY and CDR2 FYNNEI come from the germline V gene. V dropped 8 bases and J dropped 9 bases, with 22 bases sitting between them. The CDR3 here is CASPGGSVGGSYTF. CDR3 coding DNA: TGTGCCAGCCCAGGAGGGAGCGTCGGAGGTAGCTACACCTTC.

The table lists this clonotype with a few counts. V is TRBV20-1 and J is TRBJ2-1; D may be TRBD1 or TRBD2 (5 bases each). V gave up 1 base and J gave up 4 bases, with 17 bases separating them. The CDR3 spans 16 residues. The germline V gene has CDR1 DFQATT and CDR2 SNEGSKA (reference sequence). The CDR3 DNA reads as TGCAGTGCTAGAGTTCTCGAGGGGAGTCGATACAATGAGCAGTTCTTC. Amino acid sequence: CSARVLEGSRYNEQFF.

This clonotype was seen ten or more times. In DNA form, the CDR3 reads TGTGCCAGCAGCCATAATCTAGCGGGGGGAATCTACAATGAGCAGTTCTTC. This sequence encodes CASSHNLAGGIYNEQFF. V usage is TRBV4-2 and J usage is TRBJ2-1, with TRBD2 identical over 11 bases. V lost 3 bases to trimming and J lost 3 bases; unmatched junction nucleotides: 7. The CDR3 loop spans 17 amino acids. Germline V lookup: CDR1 LGHNA, CDR2 YNFKEQ.

Many counts were recorded for this clonotype. The rearrangement uses TRBV28 and TRBJ1-5; 7 bases align to TRBD1. The germline CDR1 and CDR2 sequences are MDHEN and SYDVKM. V lost 1 base, J lost 7 bases, and 7 bases stayed unmatched. The CDR3 is 15 residues long. The CDR3 region has the DNA TGTGCCAGCAGTTTATATGGAGGGGGCCACCAGCCCCAGCATTTT. Its protein product is CASSLYGGGHQPQHF. Full variable domain (remainder filled in from reference TRBV28 and TRBJ1-5): DVKVTQSSRYLVKRTGEKVFLECVQDMDHENMFWYRQDPGLGLRLIYFSYDVKMKEKGDIPEGYSVSREKKERFSLILESASTNQTSMYLCASSLYGGGHQPQHFGDGTRLSIL.

Details on this clonotype: This clone may be a read error of a much larger clone one base away. This rearrangement joins TRBV12-3 or TRBV12-4 to TRBJ2-5; D is perhaps TRBD1 or TRBD2 (5 bases each). This CDR3 contains 16 residues. The CDR3 region has the DNA TGTGACAGCAGTTTAACCCCGGGACCAAACGCGGAGACCCAGTACTTC. Encoded protein: CDSSLTPGPNAETQYF.

The sample holds a few counts of this clonotype. The gene calls are TRBV20-1 and TRBJ1-4; 10 nucleotides align to TRBD1. The CDR3 totals 16 residues. V was clipped by 4 bases and J by 4 bases; unmatched bases: 9. Germline V gene sequence: CDR1 DFQATT, CDR2 SNEGSKA (reference sequence). Here the CDR3 DNA reads TGCAGTGCTATACCGATGGGACAGGGGAATAATGAAAAACTGTTTTTT. It translates to CSAIPMGQGNNEKLFF.